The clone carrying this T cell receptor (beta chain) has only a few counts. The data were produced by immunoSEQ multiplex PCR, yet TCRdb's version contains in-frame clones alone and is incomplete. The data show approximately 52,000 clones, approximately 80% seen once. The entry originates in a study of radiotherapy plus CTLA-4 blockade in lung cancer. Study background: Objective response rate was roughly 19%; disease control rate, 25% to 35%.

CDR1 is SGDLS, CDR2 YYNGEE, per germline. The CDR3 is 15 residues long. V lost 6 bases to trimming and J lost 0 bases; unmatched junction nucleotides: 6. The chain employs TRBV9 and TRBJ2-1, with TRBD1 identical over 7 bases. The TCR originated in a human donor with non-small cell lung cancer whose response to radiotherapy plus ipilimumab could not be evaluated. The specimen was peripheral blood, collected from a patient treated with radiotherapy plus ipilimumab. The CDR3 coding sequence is TGTGCCAGCACCCGGACAGGTAGCTCCTACAATGAGCAGTTCTTC. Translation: CASTRTGSSYNEQFF.